The 26 T cell receptor beta chains below come from one sample, sequenced in a study of response to subunit inactivated influenza vaccine. TCRdb fed the RT-PCR reads into MiXCR, producing one record per CDR3 protein. Of roughly 700,000 distinct CDR3 sequences detected, approximately 14% appear once; the ten largest clones hold around 6.5%. Sequences were derived from PBMCs from blood, sampled 14 days before vaccination. The receptor set was obtained from a man aged 50 to 60 who received an inactivated influenza vaccine.

The chain couples TRBV4-1 to TRBJ2-3; 8 positions agree with TRBD2. This CDR3 has 16 residues. Looked up from germline, CDR1 is MGHRA and CDR2 is YSYEKL. V lost 1 base and J lost 1; bases outside the gene matches: 4. DNA of the CDR3: TGCGCCAGCAGCCAAGCTTTGCGGGGGGGCACAGATACGCAGTATTTT. This translates into CASSQALRGGTDTQYF.

This clonotype was seen many times. The V call is TRBV5-1, the J call TRBJ2-3; 15 bases line up with TRBD2. The CDR3 length is 17 residues. Germline V gene sequence: CDR1 SGHRS, CDR2 YFSETQ. Trimming removed 5 bases from V and 2 bases from J; junction bases left unmatched: 6. The CDR3 DNA is TGCGCCAGCAGACCCGGACTAGCGGGGGGGTACACAGATACGCAGTATTTT. Its protein is CASRPGLAGGYTDTQYF.

This clonotype has a handful of counts. CDR3 sequence reads: CASSLREGTDTQYF. CDR3 DNA sequence: TGTGCCAGCAGCTTGCGGGAGGGAACAGATACGCAGTATTTT. V and J are TRBV11-2 and TRBJ2-3, with 9 bases that match TRBD2. The trim removed 3 bases at V and 3 bases at J, leaving 1 base unmatched. The germline gives CDR1 SGHAT, CDR2 FQNNGV. The CDR3 covers 14 residues. Full variable domain (outside the CDR3, taken from reference TRBV11-2 and TRBJ2-3): EAGVAQSPRYKIIEKRQSVAFWCNPISGHATLYWYQQILGQGPKLLIQFQNNGVVDDSQLPKDRFSAERLKGVDSTLKIQPAKLEDSAVYLCASSLREGTDTQYFGPGTRLTVL.

Many counts were recorded for this clonotype. V is TRBV29-1 and J is TRBJ2-7; 9 bases line up with TRBD1. Germline V CDR1 and CDR2: SQVTM, ANQGSEA. This CDR3 spans 14 amino acids. The V segment lost 1 base and the J segment 3 bases; nucleotides outside the gene matches: 4. The DNA of the CDR3 is TGCAGCGTTGAAGGGACAGGGGTTGGCTACGAGCAGTACTTC. This gives the protein CSVEGTGVGYEQYF.

This clonotype was seen a handful of times. The rearrangement links TRBV6-2 or TRBV6-3 to TRBJ1-2; the D is unclear. Germline V lookup: CDR1 MNHEY, CDR2 SVGEGT. The CDR3 runs to 13 residues. The V and J ends lost 5 bases and 5 bases respectively, with 12 bases between them. CDR3 coding DNA: TGTGCCAGCAGTCAAGGACGGATATATGGCTACACCTTC. It translates to CASSQGRIYGYTF.

A few counts support this clonotype. This chain connects TRBV9 to TRBJ2-7; 12 positions match TRBD2. Trimming removed 5 bases from V and 1 base from J; junction bases left unmatched: 4. This CDR3 spans 15 amino acids. Germline V CDR1 and CDR2: SGDLS, YYNGEE. The CDR3 sequence is CASSPLAGGSYEQYF. The CDR3 region has the DNA TGTGCCAGCAGTCCCCTAGCGGGAGGGTCCTACGAGCAGTACTTC.

This clonotype has only a few counts. The rearrangement joins TRBV15 to TRBJ2-7; 7 bases agree with TRBD2. V lost 1 base, J lost 0 bases, and 3 bases stayed unmatched. The CDR3 is 15 amino acids. Germline lookup yields CDR1 LNHNV and CDR2 YYDKDF (reference sequence). The CDR3 region is CATSRASGSSYEQYF. DNA of the CDR3: TGTGCCACCAGCAGAGCTAGCGGATCCTCCTACGAGCAGTACTTC.

The rearrangement uses TRBV7-9 and TRBJ2-1; the match to TRBD2 covers 9 bases. V dropped 5 bases and J dropped 8; count of bases not matched to a gene: 13. Germline V gene lookup returns CDR1 SEHNR and CDR2 FQNEAQ (reference sequence). The CDR3 is 16 residues long. The CDR3 reads CASSPPFAGGPDEQFF. In nucleotides, the CDR3 is TGTGCCAGCAGCCCCCCGTTTGCGGGAGGGCCCGATGAGCAGTTCTTC.

This clonotype was found a few times. The chain is built from TRBV29-1 and TRBJ1-2, with 7 bases aligning to TRBD1. Per the germline V gene, CDR1 is SQVTM and CDR2 is ANQGSEA. The CDR3 runs to 13 residues. Trimming took 7 bases from V and 4 from J; bases not matched to a gene: 9. CDR3: CSAGDSSRYGYTF. CDR3 coding DNA: TGCAGCGCCGGGGACAGCAGCCGCTATGGCTACACCTTC.

This clonotype was seen more than once but under ten times. The V gene is TRBV20-1, the J gene TRBJ2-7, with D possibly TRBD2 on 6 matching bases. From germline, CDR1 is DFQATT and CDR2 SNEGSKA (reference sequence). The CDR3 loop spans 13 amino acids. The ends were cut back, 3 bases at V and 2 bases at J, with 11 bases in the middle. Here the CDR3 DNA reads TGCAGTGCTAGTTCTAGCGCCGCCTACGAGCAGTACTTC. Translating gives CSASSSAAYEQYF.

The rearrangement joins TRBV24-1 to TRBJ2-2; D gene ambiguous. The V end was cut by 4 bases, the J end by 5 bases, with 10 bases between. The germline CDR1 and CDR2 sequences are KGHDR and SFDVKD. This CDR3 is 14 amino acids long. The CDR3: CATSDRPRTGELFF. The CDR3 nucleotides read TGTGCCACCAGTGACCGCCCCCGGACCGGGGAGCTGTTTTTT.

V is TRBV19 and J is TRBJ1-2; D unclear. The V end was cut by 6 bases, the J end by 6 bases, with 14 bases between. In germline, CDR1 is LNHDA, CDR2 SQIVND (reference sequence). The CDR3 length is 13 residues. CDR3 bases: TGTGCCAGTAGATCGACCCAGGCCCATGGCTACACCTTC. It encodes CASRSTQAHGYTF.

This clonotype has just a few counts. This chain uses TRBV20-1 with TRBJ2-1; TRBD2 aligns across 8 bases. V lost 3 bases and J lost 0; bases outside the gene matches: 13. The germline CDR1 and CDR2 sequences are DFQATT and SNEGSKA (reference sequence). The CDR3 extends over 18 amino acids. In DNA form, the CDR3 reads TGCAGTGCTAGGGGGGAACTAGCGGTTTTTAGCTCCTACAATGAGCAGTTCTTC. It translates to CSARGELAVFSSYNEQFF.

The chain uses TRBV28 and TRBJ2-3, with 8 bases that match TRBD2. CDR3 length: 15 amino acids. J lost 4 bases, V lost 3 bases, and 6 bases had no gene match. Germline CDR1 MDHEN, CDR2 SYDVKM. CDR3 in DNA: TGTGCCAGCAGTTTCCCCGGACTAGCAGCAGATACGCAGTATTTT. This codes for CASSFPGLAADTQYF.

This sequence joins TRBV4-3 and TRBJ1-2, with D hard to call. Germline CDR1 LGHNA, CDR2 YSLEER. This CDR3 contains 14 residues. V lost 5 bases, J lost 6 bases, and 16 bases lay in between. CDR3 DNA sequence: TGCGCCAGCAGCGCACGACCCGGGGTGGATGGCTACACCTTC. Translating it yields CASSARPGVDGYTF.

This clonotype was picked up a small number of times. The chain employs TRBV5-1 and TRBJ2-7; D may be TRBD1 (6 bases). The germline gives CDR1 SGHRS, CDR2 YFSETQ. The CDR3 consists of 15 residues. V was trimmed by 0 bases and J by 7 bases, leaving 17 bases between them. The CDR3 sequence is CASSLVGRGPREQYF. CDR3 in DNA: TGCGCCAGCAGCTTGGTTGGCAGGGGTCCTCGGGAGCAGTACTTC.

A note on this clonotype: At one boundary the junction diverges from the germline segment, which might be a read error. J is TRBJ2-3 and V is TRBV7-8; D remains unclear. Germline V gene data show CDR1 as SGHVS and CDR2 as FQNEAQ. This CDR3 is built from 12 residues. CDR3 nucleotides: TGTGCCAGCAGGGCCCATATAGATACGCAGTGTTTT. Translated: CASRAHIDTQCF.

This clonotype was detected a few times. V is TRBV5-4 and J is TRBJ2-7; D may be TRBD2 (5 bases). Germline CDR1 is SGHNT and CDR2 is YYREEE (reference sequence). The ends were cut back, 5 bases at V and 7 bases at J, with 10 bases in the middle. The length of the CDR3 is 11 residues. CDR3 amino acids: CASSRGSEQYF. The CDR3 region has the DNA TGTGCCAGCAGTCGAGGGAGTGAGCAGTACTTC.

V is TRBV7-3 and J is TRBJ2-4; D uncertain. The CDR3 is 13 residues long. Per germline, CDR1 SGHTA and CDR2 FQGTGA. Trimming shortened V by 3 bases and J by 9 bases, and 12 bases separated the two germline ends. This chain's CDR3 is CASSLLGRGIQYF. As DNA, the CDR3 is TGTGCCAGCAGCTTGTTAGGAAGAGGCATTCAGTACTTC. The full variable domain, rest sourced from reference TRBV7-3 and TRBJ2-4, is GAGVSQTPSNKVTEKGKYVELRCDPISGHTALYWYRQSLGQGPEFLIYFQGTGAADDSGLPNDRFFAVRPEGSVSTLKIQRTERGDSAVYLCASSLLGRGIQYFGAGTRLSVL.

This clonotype has only a few counts. V gene TRBV7-6 combines with J gene TRBJ2-1; D possibly corresponds to TRBD1 (6 bases). Trimming took off 5 bases at V and 10 bases at J, with 18 bases between the two ends. Per germline, CDR1 SGHVS and CDR2 FNYEAQ. This CDR3 contains 14 residues. This chain's CDR3 is CASSQMGHGNEQFF. The CDR3 bases are TGTGCCAGCAGCCAGATGGGACACGGGAACGAGCAGTTCTTC.

This chain links TRBV7-9 with TRBJ2-7, with TRBD2 matching 9 bases. J lost 1 base, V lost 5 bases, and 3 bases had no gene match. Germline CDR1 SEHNR, CDR2 FQNEAQ (reference sequence). The CDR3 loop spans 14 amino acids. The CDR3 protein is CASSGTSSSYEQYF. As DNA, the CDR3 is TGTGCCAGCAGCGGGACTAGCAGTTCCTACGAGCAGTACTTC.

In its sample, this clonotype was seen a few times. This rearrangement joins TRBV6-2 or TRBV6-3 to TRBJ2-3; the match to TRBD2 covers 10 bases. Per the germline V gene, CDR1 is MNHEY and CDR2 is SVGEGT. V was pared by 5 bases and J by 0 bases, with 8 bases of the junction left unmatched. The CDR3 spans 17 residues. This CDR3 reads CASSRPVTSGSTDTQYF. In DNA, the CDR3 is TGTGCCAGCAGTCGTCCCGTGACTAGCGGGAGCACAGATACGCAGTATTTT.

This clonotype was detected a few times. This rearrangement joins TRBV20-1 to TRBJ2-3; TRBD2 matches 16 bases. Unmatched junction bases numbered 14, after V lost 2 bases and J lost 0 bases. Per the germline V gene, CDR1 is DFQATT and CDR2 is SNEGSKA (reference sequence). This CDR3 is built from 21 residues. The CDR3 region has the DNA TGCAGTGCTAGACTACCGGGACTAGCGGGAGGGAGATTTAGTAGCACAGATACGCAGTATTTT. Residues: CSARLPGLAGGRFSSTDTQYF.

This clonotype was seen only a few times. This chain links TRBV7-8 with TRBJ1-5; D is undetermined. V lost 5 bases and J 5 bases, leaving 16 bases between the germline ends. Per germline, CDR1 SGHVS and CDR2 FQNEAQ. The CDR3 spans 15 residues. The CDR3 reads CASSRRSGGYQPQHF. The CDR3 DNA is TGTGCCAGCAGCCGTAGGTCAGGAGGGTATCAGCCCCAGCATTTT.

This clonotype showed up just a few times. The CDR3 region is CASSQGRGTVEYF. The CDR3 DNA is TGTGCCAGCAGCCAAGGAAGGGGGACAGTGGAGTACTTC. This chain connects TRBV14 to TRBJ2-4, with 7 bases that match TRBD1. Germline CDR1 and CDR2: SGHDN and FVKESK. The ends lost 1 base at V and 14 bases at J; junction bases unmatched: 8. The CDR3 has 13 amino acids. Combining the CDR3 with reference TRBV14 and TRBJ2-4 gives the whole variable domain EAGVTQFPSHSVIEKGQTVTLRCDPISGHDNLYWYRRVMGKEIKFLLHFVKESKQDESGMPNNRFLAERTGGTYSTLKVQPAELEDSGVYFCASSQGRGTVEYFGAGTRLSVL.

There are a few counts of this clonotype. This chain links TRBV9 with TRBJ2-2; 8 bases line up with TRBD1. CDR3 length: 17 amino acids. After removal of 2 bases from V and 4 bases from J, the junction contained 10 bases not matched to a gene. The germline CDR1 and CDR2 sequences are SGDLS and YYNGEE. The CDR3 is CASSVTGGTATTGELFF. DNA of the CDR3: TGTGCCAGCAGCGTCACAGGGGGAACGGCGACCACCGGGGAGCTGTTTTTT.